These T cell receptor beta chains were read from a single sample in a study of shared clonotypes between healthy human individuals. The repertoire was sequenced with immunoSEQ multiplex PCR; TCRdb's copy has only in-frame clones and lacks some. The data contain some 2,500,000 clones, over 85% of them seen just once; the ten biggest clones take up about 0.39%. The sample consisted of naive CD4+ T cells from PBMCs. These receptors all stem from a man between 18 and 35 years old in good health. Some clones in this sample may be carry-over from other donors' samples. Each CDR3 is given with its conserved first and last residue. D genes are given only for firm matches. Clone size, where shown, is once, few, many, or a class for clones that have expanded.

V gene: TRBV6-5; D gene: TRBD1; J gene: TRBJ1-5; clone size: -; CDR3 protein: CASSYHRGGQPQHF; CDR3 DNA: TGTGCCAGCAGTTACCACAGGGGTGGTCAGCCCCAGCATTTT
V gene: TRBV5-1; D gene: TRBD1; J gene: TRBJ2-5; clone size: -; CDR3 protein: CASSFTGGVVQETQYF; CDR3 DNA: TGCGCCAGCAGCTTTACAGGGGGTGTGGTACAAGAGACCCAGTACTTC
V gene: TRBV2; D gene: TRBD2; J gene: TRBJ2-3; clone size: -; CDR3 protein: CASSGTSGLTDTQYF; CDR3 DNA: TGTGCCAGCAGTGGGACTAGCGGCCTTACAGATACGCAGTATTTT
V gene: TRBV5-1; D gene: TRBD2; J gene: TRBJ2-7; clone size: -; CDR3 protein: CASSLVALAGYEQYF; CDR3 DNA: TGCGCCAGCAGCTTGGTCGCACTAGCGGGTTACGAGCAGTACTTC
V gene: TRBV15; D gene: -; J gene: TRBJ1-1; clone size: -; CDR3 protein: CATSREYGTEAFF; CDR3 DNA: TGTGCCACCAGCAGAGAGTACGGCACTGAAGCTTTCTTT
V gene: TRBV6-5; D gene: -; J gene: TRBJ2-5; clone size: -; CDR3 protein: CASSSGMDIETQYF; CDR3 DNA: TGTGCCAGCAGTTCCGGGATGGATATTGAGACCCAGTACTTC
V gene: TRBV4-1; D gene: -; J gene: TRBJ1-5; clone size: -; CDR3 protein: CASSQDRAGWQPQHF; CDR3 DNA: TGCGCCAGCAGCCAAGATCGGGCAGGGTGGCAGCCCCAGCATTTT
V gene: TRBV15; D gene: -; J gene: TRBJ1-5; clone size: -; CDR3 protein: CATSRDSGAYSNQPQHF; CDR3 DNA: TGTGCCACCAGCAGAGATTCAGGGGCCTATAGCAATCAGCCCCAGCATTTT
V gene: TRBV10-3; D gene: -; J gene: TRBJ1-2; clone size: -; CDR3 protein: CATRQLLHGYTF; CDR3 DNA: TGTGCCACTCGACAACTACTTCATGGCTACACCTTC
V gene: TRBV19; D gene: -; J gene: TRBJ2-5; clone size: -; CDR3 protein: CASSVPGDETQYF; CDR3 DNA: TGTGCCAGTAGTGTCCCAGGGGACGAGACCCAGTACTTC
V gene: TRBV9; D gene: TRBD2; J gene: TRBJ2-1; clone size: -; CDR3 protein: CASSGWTSGSNEQFF; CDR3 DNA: TGTGCCAGCAGCGGGTGGACTAGCGGGAGTAATGAGCAGTTCTTC
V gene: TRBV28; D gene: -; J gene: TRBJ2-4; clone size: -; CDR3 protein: CASSQTRAPGANIQYF; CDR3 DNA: TGTGCCAGCAGCCAAACACGGGCCCCCGGAGCAAACATTCAGTACTTC
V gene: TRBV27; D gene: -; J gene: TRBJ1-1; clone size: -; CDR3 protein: CASSRLGREGTEAFF; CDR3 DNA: TGTGCCAGCAGCCGTTTGGGGAGGGAGGGGACTGAAGCTTTCTTT
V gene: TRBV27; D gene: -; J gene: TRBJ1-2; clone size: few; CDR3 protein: CASRRQEANYGYTF; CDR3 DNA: TGTGCCAGTAGGAGACAGGAAGCTAACTATGGCTACACCTTC
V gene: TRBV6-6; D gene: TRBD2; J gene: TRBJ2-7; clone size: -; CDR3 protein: CASSYSGAGAYEQYF; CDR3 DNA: TGTGCCAGCAGTTACTCGGGAGCGGGAGCTTACGAGCAGTACTTC
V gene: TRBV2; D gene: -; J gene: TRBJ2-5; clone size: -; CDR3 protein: CASSGTVRSAQYF; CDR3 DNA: TGTGCCAGCAGTGGGACGGTCCGGTCGGCCCAGTACTTC
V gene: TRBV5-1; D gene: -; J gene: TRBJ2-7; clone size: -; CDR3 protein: CASSLRPTGGGASYEQYF; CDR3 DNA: TGCGCCAGCTCCCTGCGGCCCACTGGAGGGGGCGCGTCGTACGAGCAGTACTTC
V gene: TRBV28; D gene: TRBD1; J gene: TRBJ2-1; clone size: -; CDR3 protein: CASSSIMGTGGEKFF; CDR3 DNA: TGTGCCAGCAGTTCCATAATGGGGACAGGGGGCGAAAAGTTCTTC
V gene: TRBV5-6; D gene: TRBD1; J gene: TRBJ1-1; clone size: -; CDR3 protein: CASSLMGQLNTEAFF; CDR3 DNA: TGTGCCAGCAGCTTGATGGGACAGTTGAACACTGAAGCTTTCTTT
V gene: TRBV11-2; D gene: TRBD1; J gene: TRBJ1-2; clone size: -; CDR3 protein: CASRNLQGASSYTF; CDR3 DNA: TGTGCCAGCAGAAACTTACAGGGGGCTTCGTCCTACACCTTC
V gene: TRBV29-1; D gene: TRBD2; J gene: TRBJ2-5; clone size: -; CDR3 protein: CSGLAGSGTQYF; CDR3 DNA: TGCAGCGGGCTAGCGGGTTCAGGAACCCAGTACTTC
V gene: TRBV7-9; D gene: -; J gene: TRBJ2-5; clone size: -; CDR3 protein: CASSYRQPKETQYF; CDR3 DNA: TGTGCCAGCAGCTACCGACAGCCCAAAGAGACCCAGTACTTC
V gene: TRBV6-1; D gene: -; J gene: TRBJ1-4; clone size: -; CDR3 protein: CASTQERATNEKLFF; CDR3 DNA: TGTGCCAGCACCCAAGAGCGGGCAACTAATGAAAAACTGTTTTTT
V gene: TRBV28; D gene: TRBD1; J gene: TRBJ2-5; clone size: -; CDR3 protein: CASSSTGGRTQYF; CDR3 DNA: TGTGCCAGCAGTTCGACAGGGGGCCGGACCCAGTACTTC
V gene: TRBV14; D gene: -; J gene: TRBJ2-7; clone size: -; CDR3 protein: CASSQDPWRKTYEQYF; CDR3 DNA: TGTGCCAGCAGCCAAGACCCCTGGCGAAAGACCTACGAGCAGTACTTC
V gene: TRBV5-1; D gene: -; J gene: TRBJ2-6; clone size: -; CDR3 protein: CASSSPGTGANVLTF; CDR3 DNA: TGCGCCAGCAGCTCGCCAGGGACTGGGGCCAACGTCCTGACTTTC
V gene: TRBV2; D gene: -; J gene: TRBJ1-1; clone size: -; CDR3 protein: CASSPDGAAFF; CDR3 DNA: TGTGCCAGCAGTCCGGACGGGGCCGCTTTCTTT
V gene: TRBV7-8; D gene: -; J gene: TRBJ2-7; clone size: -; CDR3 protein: CASSLDRDLYEQYF; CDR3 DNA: TGTGCCAGCAGCTTAGACAGAGACCTCTACGAGCAGTACTTC
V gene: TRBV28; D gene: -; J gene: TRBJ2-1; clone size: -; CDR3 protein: CASSRPDSHNEQFF; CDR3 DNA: TGTGCCAGCAGCCGGCCGGACAGTCACAATGAGCAGTTCTTC
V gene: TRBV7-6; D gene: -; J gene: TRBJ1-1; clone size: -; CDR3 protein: CASSPGQMNTEAFF; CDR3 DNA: TGTGCCAGCAGCCCTGGACAGATGAACACTGAAGCTTTCTTT
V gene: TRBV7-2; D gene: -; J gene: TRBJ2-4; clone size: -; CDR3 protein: CASTPGAKNIQYF; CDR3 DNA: TGTGCCAGCACCCCGGGCGCCAAAAACATTCAGTACTTC
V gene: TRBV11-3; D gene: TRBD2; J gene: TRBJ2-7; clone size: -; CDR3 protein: CASSRGGSGRVEQYF; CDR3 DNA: TGTGCCAGCAGCCGGGGCGGTAGCGGGAGGGTCGAGCAGTACTTC
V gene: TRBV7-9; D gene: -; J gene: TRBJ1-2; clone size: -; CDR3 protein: CASSLEVGYGYTF; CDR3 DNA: TGTGCCAGCAGCTTAGAGGTCGGCTATGGCTACACCTTC
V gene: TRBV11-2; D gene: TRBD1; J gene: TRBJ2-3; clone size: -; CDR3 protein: CASSPPGQGTDTQYF; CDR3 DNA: TGTGCCAGCAGCCCCCCGGGACAGGGCACAGATACGCAGTATTTT
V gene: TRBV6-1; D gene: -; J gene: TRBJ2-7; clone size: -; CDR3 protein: CASTREQVTYEQYF; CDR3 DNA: TGTGCCAGCACTCGGGAACAGGTCACCTACGAGCAGTACTTC
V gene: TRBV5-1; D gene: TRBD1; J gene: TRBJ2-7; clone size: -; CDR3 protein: CASSSAGGLFYEQYF; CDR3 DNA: TGCGCCAGCAGCTCCGCAGGGGGCCTTTTCTACGAGCAGTACTTC
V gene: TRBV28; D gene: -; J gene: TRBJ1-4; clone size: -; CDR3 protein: CASSGRTNEKLFF; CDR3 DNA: TGTGCCAGCAGTGGGAGAACTAATGAAAAACTGTTTTTT
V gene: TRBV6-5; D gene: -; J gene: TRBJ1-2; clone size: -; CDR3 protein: CASSYARANYGYTF; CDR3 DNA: TGTGCCAGCAGTTACGCAAGGGCTAACTATGGCTACACCTTC
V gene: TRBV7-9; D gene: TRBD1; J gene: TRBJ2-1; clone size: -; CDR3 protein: CASSPTDRDLNEQFF; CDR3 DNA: TGTGCCAGCAGCCCTACGGACAGGGACCTCAATGAGCAGTTCTTC
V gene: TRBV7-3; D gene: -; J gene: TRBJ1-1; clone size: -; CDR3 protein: CASSSEQGLNTEAFF; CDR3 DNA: TGTGCCAGCAGCTCAGAACAGGGCCTGAACACTGAAGCTTTCTTT
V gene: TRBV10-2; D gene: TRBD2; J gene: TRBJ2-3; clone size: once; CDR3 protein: CASRGTSGIADTQYF; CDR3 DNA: TGCGCCAGCAGGGGGACTAGCGGAATCGCAGATACGCAGTATTTT
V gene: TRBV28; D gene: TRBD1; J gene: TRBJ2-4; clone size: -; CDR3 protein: CASSSGTGLIQYF; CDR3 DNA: TGTGCCAGCAGCTCCGGGACAGGGCTCATTCAGTACTTC
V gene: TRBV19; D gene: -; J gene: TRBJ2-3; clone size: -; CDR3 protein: CASSLLSGKLADTQYF; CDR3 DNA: TGTGCCAGTAGCCTTTTGAGCGGAAAATTGGCAGATACGCAGTATTTT
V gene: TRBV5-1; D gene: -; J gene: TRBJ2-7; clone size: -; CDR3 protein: CASSLGGSWLYEQYF; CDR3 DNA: TGCGCCAGCAGCTTGGGTGGCTCGTGGCTCTACGAGCAGTACTTC
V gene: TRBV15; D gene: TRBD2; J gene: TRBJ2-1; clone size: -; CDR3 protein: CATSRDGAGIYNEQFF; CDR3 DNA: TGTGCCACCAGCAGAGACGGAGCGGGAATTTACAATGAGCAGTTCTTC
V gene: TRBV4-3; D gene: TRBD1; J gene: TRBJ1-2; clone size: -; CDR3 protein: CASSRIPGTGGYNYGYTF; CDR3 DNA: TGCGCCAGCAGCCGCATTCCCGGGACAGGGGGATATAACTATGGCTACACCTTC
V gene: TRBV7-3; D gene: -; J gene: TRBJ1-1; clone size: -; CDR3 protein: CASSFTTGGLTEAFF; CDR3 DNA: TGTGCCAGCAGCTTTACGACTGGGGGGCTTACTGAAGCTTTCTTT
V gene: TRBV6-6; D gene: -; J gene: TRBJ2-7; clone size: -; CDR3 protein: CASSYGGMAYEQYF; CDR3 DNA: TGTGCCAGCAGTTACGGGGGGATGGCCTACGAGCAGTACTTC
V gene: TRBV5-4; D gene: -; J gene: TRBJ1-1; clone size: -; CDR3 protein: CASSRPGTSQSNTEAFF; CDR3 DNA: TGTGCCAGCAGCCGACCGGGGACATCACAGTCGAACACTGAAGCTTTCTTT
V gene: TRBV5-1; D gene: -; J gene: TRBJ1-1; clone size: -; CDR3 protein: CASSPQGTEAFF; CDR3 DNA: TGCGCCAGCAGCCCCCAGGGAACTGAAGCTTTCTTT
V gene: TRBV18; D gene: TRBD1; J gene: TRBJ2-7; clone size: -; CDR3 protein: CASSPGTGNSHEQYF; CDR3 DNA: TGTGCCAGCTCACCAGGGACAGGGAACTCCCACGAGCAGTACTTC
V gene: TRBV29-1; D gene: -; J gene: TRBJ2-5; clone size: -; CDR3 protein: CSVEGLGETQYF; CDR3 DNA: TGCAGCGTTGAAGGGCTTGGGGAGACCCAGTACTTC
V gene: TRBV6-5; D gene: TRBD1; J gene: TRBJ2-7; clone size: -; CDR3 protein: CASRWDSSYEQYF; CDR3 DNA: TGTGCCAGCAGGTGGGACAGCTCCTACGAGCAGTACTTC
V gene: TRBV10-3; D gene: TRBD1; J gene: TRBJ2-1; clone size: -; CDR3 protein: CAISRQGRDNEQFF; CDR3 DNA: TGTGCCATCAGTAGACAGGGGAGAGACAATGAGCAGTTCTTC
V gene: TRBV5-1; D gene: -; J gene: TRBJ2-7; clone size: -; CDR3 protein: CASSRDSSSYEQYF; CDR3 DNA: TGCGCCAGCAGCCGCGACTCGTCAAGCTACGAGCAGTACTTC